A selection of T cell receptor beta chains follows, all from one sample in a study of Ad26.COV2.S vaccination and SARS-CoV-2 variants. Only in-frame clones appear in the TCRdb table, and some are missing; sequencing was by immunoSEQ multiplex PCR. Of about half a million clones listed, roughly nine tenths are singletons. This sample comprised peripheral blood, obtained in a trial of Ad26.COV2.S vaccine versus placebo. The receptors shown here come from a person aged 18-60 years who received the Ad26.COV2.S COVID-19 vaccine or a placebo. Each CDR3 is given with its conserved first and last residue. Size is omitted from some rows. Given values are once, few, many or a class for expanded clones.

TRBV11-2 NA CASSPRDTEAFF
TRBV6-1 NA CASSAHPGGYGDTQYF
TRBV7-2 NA CASTWDRVLGGANVLTF
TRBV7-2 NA CASSSAVVGQETQYF
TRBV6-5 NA CASSYEGARDNEQFF
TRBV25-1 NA CASRGAGRVNTEAFF
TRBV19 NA CASSIGLQGTRSYEQYF
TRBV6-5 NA CASRDGQGIHGYTF
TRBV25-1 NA CASSEGARTEAFF
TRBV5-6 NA CASSFGGNYGYTF
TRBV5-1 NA CASSLSPGQTGNTIYF
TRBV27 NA CASRLRGAENTGELFF
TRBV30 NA CAAQGKGSYEQYF
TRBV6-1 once CASSEAGRRGFNEQFF
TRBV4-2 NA CASSFTGFSGNTIYF
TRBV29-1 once CSVAAPSSGANVLTF
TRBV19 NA CASRPLAGGATDTQYF
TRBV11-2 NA CASSAAGTQAGEQYF
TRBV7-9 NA CASSLPGLLNTEAFF
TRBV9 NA CASSVVQEVEQFF
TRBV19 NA CASSIGRGSYQETQYF
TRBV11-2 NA CASSGISFEQFF
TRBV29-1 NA CSTSPGVPSSYEQYF
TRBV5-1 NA CASSRDRERDNEQFF
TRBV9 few CASSVEDRGNEKLFF
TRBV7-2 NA CASSRQGANSNQPQHF
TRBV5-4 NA CASSLSRGAGGYTF
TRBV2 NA CASSEAEGARGNEKLFF
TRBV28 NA CASSLSGTDTQYF
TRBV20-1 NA CSASMAGGYGELFF
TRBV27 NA CASSLAGSSDTQYF
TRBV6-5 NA CASSPRGNQPQHF
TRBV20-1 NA CSASAEGFNSPLHF
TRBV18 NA CASSPPGVSETQYF
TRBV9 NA CASSPRLAGVGYNEQFF
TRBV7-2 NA CASSLNNRVDYGYTF
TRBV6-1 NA CASSEWGAMGGNTIYF
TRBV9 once CASSVGHIHQETQYF
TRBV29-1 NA CSPSQFEGARQPQHF
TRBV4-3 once CASSQVGASSGYTF
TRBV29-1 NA CSVQGGVGSPLHF
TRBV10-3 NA CAITSGSVNEQYF
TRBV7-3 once CASSLSGGITDTQYF